One and the same sample provided the 10 T cell receptor beta chains below, sequenced in a study of beta chain features in type 1 diabetes. Expressed TCRB transcripts were sequenced after all isolated RNA was converted to cDNA. The repertoire was sequenced with immunoSEQ multiplex PCR; TCRdb's copy has only in-frame clones and lacks some. The sample holds 810,000 or so clones, 15% to 20% seen once. Material for sequencing was naive CD4+ T cells from blood. The origin of the receptors is a woman younger than 30 in good health.

The chain links TRBV19 to TRBJ2-2; D gene unclear. The V gene lost 5 bases and the J gene lost 6 bases, with 10 bases spanning the gap. The CDR3 sequence is 13 residues long. Germline V gene sequence: CDR1 LNHDA, CDR2 SQIVND (reference sequence). CDR3 region: CASSWVESGELFF. CDR3 coding DNA: TGTGCCAGTAGTTGGGTGGAGTCCGGGGAGCTGTTTTTT.

The chain is built from TRBV4-3 and TRBJ2-7; D unclear. The germline V gene encodes CDR1 LGHNA and CDR2 YSLEER. The CDR3 loop spans 14 amino acids. V lost 0 bases and J lost 1, with 7 bases in between. As DNA, the CDR3 is TGCGCCAGCAGCCAAGAACGGTGGTCCTACGAGCAGTACTTC. Amino acids: CASSQERWSYEQYF.

This clone came up a few times. This rearrangement joins TRBV2 to TRBJ2-7; D is possibly TRBD2 (5 bases). Germline V gene lookup returns CDR1 SNHLY and CDR2 FYNNEI. The CDR3 is made up of 14 amino acids. V was clipped by 6 bases and J by 0 bases, with 12 bases between them. CDR3 nucleotides: TGTGCCAGCAGGGACTCCCTAAACTCCTACGAGCAGTACTTC. Translated, it gives CASRDSLNSYEQYF.

Concerning this clone itself: One junction end does not reproduce the germline sequence, and a read error may be involved. The chain uses TRBV6-5 and TRBJ2-3; no definite D call. Germline V gene lookup returns CDR1 MNHEY and CDR2 SVGAGI. This CDR3 has 15 residues. The CDR3 spells CASSNSRVKSDTQYF. The CDR3 DNA reads as TGTGCCAGCAGTAACTCCCGCGTGAAGTCAGATACGCAGTATTTT.

This sequence joins TRBV25-1 and TRBJ2-6; D call uncertain. V was trimmed by 3 bases and J by 0 bases, leaving 6 bases between them. The CDR3 is 15 residues long. In germline, CDR1 is MGHDK, CDR2 SYGVNS. The CDR3 loop is CASSERNSGANVLTF. As DNA, the CDR3 is TGTGCCAGCAGTGAGCGCAACTCTGGGGCCAACGTCCTGACTTTC.

The chain is built from TRBV29-1 and TRBJ2-3; D is ambiguous. The CDR3 is made up of 12 amino acids. The V end lost 3 bases, the J end lost 6 bases, and 10 bases lay between the germline ends. Germline CDR1 SQVTM, CDR2 ANQGSEA. CDR3 DNA sequence: TGCAGCGTTGACAGGACGATGGATACGCAGTATTTT. Encoded protein: CSVDRTMDTQYF.

The chain carries TRBV5-1 and TRBJ1-1; 8 bases agree with TRBD1. CDR3 length equals 13 residues. CDR1 and CDR2 (germline): SGHRS, YFSETQ. Trimming at V came to 4 bases and at J to 8 bases, leaving 7 bases not matched to a gene. The chain's CDR3 is CASSPRGPDEAFF. The CDR3 region has the DNA TGCGCCAGCAGCCCCAGGGGGCCAGACGAAGCTTTCTTT.

This rearrangement joins TRBV7-2 to TRBJ2-7; D unresolved. The CDR3 has 11 amino acids. Trimming removed 5 bases at V and 3 bases at J, with 5 bases between. Germline CDR1 SGHTA, CDR2 FQGNSA. This chain's CDR3 is CASSRLYEQYF. For the CDR3, the DNA is TGTGCCAGCAGCCGACTCTACGAGCAGTACTTC.

This chain links TRBV7-6 with TRBJ2-2; the match to TRBD2 covers 8 bases. This CDR3 is 16 amino acids long. The V gene's germline CDR1 is SGHVS and CDR2 FNYEAQ. The J segment lost 1 base and the V segment lost 2 bases, leaving 3 bases of the junction unmatched. The CDR3 reads CASSLTGTRNTGELFF. In DNA form, the CDR3 reads TGTGCCAGCAGCTTAACCGGGACTAGGAACACCGGGGAGCTGTTTTTT. The whole variable domain, filled in from reference TRBV7-6 and TRBJ2-2, reads GAGVSQSPRYKVTKRGQDVALRCDPISGHVSLYWYRQALGQGPEFLTYFNYEAQQDKSGLPNDRFSAERPEGSISTLTIQRTEQRDSAMYRCASSLTGTRNTGELFFGEGSRLTVL.

The chain has TRBV2 and TRBJ2-1, with 8 bases aligning to TRBD2. In germline, CDR1 is SNHLY, CDR2 FYNNEI. V lost 6 bases and J lost 7; bases outside the gene matches: 8. The CDR3 covers 14 residues. CDR3 sequence: CASSRTSWGNEQFF. CDR3 nucleotides: TGTGCCAGCAGCCGGACTAGCTGGGGTAATGAGCAGTTCTTC.